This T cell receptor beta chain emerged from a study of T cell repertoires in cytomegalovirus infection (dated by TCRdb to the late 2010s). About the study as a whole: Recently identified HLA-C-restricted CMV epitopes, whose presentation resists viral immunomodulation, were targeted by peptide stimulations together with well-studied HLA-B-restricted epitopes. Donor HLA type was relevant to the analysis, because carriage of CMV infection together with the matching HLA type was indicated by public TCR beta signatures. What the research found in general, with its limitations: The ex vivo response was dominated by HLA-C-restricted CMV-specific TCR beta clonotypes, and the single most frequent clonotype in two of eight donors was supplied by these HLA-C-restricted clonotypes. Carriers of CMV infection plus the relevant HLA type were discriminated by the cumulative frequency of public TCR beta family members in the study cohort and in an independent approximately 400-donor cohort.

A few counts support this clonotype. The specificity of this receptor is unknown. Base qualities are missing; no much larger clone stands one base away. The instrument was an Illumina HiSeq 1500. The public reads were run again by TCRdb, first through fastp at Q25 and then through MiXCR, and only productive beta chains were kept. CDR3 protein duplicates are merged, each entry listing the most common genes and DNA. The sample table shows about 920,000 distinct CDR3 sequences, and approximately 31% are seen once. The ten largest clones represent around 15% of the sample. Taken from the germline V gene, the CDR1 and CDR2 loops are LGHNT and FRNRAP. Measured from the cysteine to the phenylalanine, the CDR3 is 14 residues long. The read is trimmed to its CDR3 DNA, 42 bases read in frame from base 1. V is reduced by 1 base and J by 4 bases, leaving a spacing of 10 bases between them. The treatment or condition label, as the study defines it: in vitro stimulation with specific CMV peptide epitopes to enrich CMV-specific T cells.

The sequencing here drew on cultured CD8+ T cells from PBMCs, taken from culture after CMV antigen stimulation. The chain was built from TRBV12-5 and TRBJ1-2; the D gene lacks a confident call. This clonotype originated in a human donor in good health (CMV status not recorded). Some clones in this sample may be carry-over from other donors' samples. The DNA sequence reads TGTGCTAGTGGTTTGGCGGACGGATTCTATGGCTACACCTTC. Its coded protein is CASGLADGFYGYTF. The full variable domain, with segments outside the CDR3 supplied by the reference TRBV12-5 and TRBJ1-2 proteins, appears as DARVTQTPRHKVTEMGQEVTMRCQPILGHNTVFWYRQTMMQGLELLAYFRNRAPLDDSGMPKDRFSAEMPDATLATLKIQPSEPRDSAVYFCASGLADGFYGYTFGSGTRLTVV.